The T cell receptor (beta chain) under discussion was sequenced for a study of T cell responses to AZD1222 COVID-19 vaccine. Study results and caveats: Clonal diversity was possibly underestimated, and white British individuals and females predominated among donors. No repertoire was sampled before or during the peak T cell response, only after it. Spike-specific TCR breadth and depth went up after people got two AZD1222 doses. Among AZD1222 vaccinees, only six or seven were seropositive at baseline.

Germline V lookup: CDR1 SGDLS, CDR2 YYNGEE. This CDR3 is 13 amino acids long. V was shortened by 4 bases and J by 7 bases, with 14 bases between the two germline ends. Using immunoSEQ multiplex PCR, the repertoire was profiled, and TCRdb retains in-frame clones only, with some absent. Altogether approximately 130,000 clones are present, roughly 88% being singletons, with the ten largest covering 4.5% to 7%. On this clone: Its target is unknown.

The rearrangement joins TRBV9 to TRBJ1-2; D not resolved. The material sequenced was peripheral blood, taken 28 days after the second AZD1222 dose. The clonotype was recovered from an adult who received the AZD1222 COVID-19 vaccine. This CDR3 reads CASSTPTVVGYTF. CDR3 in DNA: TGTGCCAGCAGCACCCCTACGGTGGTTGGCTACACCTTC.